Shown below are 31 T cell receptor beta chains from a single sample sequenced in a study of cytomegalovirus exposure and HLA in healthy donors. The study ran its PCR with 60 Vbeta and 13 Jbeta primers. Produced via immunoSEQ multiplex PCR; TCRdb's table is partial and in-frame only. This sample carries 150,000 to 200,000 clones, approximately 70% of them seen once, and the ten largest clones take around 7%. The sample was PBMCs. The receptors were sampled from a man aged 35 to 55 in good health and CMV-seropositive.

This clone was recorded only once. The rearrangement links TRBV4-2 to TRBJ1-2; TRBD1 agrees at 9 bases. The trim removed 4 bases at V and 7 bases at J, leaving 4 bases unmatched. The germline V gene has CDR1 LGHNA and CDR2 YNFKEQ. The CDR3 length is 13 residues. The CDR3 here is CASSPQGAAGYTF. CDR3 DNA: TGTGCCAGCAGCCCACAGGGGGCCGCTGGCTACACCTTC.

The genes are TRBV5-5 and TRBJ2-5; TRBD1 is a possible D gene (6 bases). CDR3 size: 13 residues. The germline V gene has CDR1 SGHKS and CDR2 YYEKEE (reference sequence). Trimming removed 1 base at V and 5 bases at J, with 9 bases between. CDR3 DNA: TGTGCCAGCAGCTTGACAGGGAGCGAGACCCAGTACTTC. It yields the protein CASSLTGSETQYF. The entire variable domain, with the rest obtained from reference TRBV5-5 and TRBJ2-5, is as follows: DAGVTQSPTHLIKTRGQQVTLRCSPISGHKSVSWYQQVLGQGPQFIFQYYEKEERGRGNFPDRFSARQFPNYSSELNVNALLLGDSALYLCASSLTGSETQYFGPGTRLLVL.

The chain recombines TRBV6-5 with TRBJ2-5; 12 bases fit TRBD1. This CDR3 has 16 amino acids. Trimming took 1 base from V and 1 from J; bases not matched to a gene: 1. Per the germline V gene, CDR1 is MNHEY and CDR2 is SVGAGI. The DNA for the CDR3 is TGTGCCAGCAGTTACTGGGGACAGGGGGCCCAAGAGACCCAGTACTTC. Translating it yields CASSYWGQGAQETQYF.

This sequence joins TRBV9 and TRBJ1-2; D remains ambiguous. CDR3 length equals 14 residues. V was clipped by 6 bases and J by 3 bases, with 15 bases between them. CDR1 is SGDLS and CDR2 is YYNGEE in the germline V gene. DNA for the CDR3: TGTGCCAGCACACCCATGGGCATGGACTATGGCTACACCTTC. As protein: CASTPMGMDYGYTF.

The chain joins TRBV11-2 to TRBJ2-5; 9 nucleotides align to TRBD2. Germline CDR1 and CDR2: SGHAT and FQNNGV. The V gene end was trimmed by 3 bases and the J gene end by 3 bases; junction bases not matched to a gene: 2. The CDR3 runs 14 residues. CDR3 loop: CASSFSGREETQYF. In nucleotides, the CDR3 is TGTGCCAGCAGCTTTAGCGGGAGAGAAGAGACCCAGTACTTC.

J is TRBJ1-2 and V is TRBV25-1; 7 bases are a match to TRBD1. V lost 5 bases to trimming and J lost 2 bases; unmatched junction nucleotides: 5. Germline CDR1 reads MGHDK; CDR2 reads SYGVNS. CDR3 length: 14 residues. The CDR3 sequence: CASSPTGWNYGYTF. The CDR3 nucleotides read TGTGCCAGCAGTCCGACAGGGTGGAACTATGGCTACACCTTC.

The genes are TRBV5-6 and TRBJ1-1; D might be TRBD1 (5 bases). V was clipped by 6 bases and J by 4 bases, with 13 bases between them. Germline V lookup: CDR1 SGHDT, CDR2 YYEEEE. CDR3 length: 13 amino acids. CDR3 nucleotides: TGTGCCAGCAACCCGGGGGGTCTCACTGAAGCTTTCTTT. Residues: CASNPGGLTEAFF. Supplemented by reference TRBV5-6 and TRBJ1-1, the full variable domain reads DAGVTQSPTHLIKTRGQQVTLRCSPKSGHDTVSWYQQALGQGPQFIFQYYEEEERQRGNFPDRFSGHQFPNYSSELNVNALLLGDSALYLCASNPGGLTEAFFGQGTRLTVV.

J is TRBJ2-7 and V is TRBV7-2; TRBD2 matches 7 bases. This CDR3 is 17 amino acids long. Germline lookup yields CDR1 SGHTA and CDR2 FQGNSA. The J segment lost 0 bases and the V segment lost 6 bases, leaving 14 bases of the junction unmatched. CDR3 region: CASSSTPYGGFSYEQYF. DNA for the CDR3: TGTGCCAGCAGTTCGACCCCCTACGGGGGGTTCTCCTACGAGCAGTACTTC.

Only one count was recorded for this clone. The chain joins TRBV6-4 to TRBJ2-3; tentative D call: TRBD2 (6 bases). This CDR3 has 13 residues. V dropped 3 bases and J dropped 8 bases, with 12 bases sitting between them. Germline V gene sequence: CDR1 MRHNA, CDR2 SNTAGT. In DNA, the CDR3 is TGTGCCAGCAGTGAGAGGGAGGACGGTACGCAGTATTTT. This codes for CASSEREDGTQYF.

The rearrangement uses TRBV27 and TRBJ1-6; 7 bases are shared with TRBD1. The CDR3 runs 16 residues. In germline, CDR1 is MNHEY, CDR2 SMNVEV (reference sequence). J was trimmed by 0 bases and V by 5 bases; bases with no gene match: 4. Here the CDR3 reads CASSMGQRSYNSPLHF. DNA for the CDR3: TGTGCCAGCAGTATGGGACAGCGCTCCTATAATTCACCCCTCCACTTT.

In nucleotides, the CDR3 is TGCAGCGTTGGCCGGGACAGCTCTAATGAAAAACTGTTTTTT. This codes for CSVGRDSSNEKLFF. This sequence joins TRBV29-1 and TRBJ1-4, with TRBD1 matching 7 bases. From germline, CDR1 is SQVTM and CDR2 ANQGSEA. V lost 4 bases to trimming and J lost 3 bases; unmatched junction nucleotides: 5. This CDR3 has 14 amino acids.

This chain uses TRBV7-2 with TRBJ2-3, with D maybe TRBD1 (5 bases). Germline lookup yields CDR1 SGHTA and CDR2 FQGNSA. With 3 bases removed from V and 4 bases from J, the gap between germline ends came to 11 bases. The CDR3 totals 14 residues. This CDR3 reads CASSFPMTADTQYF. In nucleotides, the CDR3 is TGTGCCAGCAGCTTCCCCATGACAGCAGATACGCAGTATTTT.

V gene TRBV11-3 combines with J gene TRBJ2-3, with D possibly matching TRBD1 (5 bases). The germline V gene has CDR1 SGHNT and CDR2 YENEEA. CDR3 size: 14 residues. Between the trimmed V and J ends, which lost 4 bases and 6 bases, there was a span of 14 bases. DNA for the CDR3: TGTGCCAGCAGCTCCAGACGACAGACGGATACGCAGTATTTT. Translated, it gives CASSSRRQTDTQYF.

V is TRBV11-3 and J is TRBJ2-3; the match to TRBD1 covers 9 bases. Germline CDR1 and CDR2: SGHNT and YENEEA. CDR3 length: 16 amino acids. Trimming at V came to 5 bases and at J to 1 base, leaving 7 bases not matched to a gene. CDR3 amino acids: CASSTQGAPGTDTQYF. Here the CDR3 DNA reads TGTGCCAGCAGCACACAGGGGGCTCCTGGCACAGATACGCAGTATTTT.

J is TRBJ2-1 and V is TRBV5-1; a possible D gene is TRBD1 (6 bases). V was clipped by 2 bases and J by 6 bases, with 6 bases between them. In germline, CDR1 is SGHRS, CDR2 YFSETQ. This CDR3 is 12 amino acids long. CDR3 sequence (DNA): TGCGCCAGCAGCTTAGGGGGCAATGAGCAGTTCTTC. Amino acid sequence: CASSLGGNEQFF.

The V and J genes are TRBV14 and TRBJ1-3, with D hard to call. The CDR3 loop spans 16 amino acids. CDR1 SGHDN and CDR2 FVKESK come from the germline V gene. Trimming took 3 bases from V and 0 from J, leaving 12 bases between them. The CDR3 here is CASSQGVKSSGNTIYF. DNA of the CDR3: TGTGCCAGCAGCCAGGGCGTAAAGAGCTCTGGAAACACCATATATTTT.

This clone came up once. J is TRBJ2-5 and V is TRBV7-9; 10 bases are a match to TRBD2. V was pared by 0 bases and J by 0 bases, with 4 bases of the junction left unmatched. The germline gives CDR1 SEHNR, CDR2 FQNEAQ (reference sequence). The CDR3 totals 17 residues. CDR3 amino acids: CASSLASTSGYQETQYF. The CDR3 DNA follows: TGTGCCAGCAGCTTAGCTTCGACTAGCGGGTACCAAGAGACCCAGTACTTC.

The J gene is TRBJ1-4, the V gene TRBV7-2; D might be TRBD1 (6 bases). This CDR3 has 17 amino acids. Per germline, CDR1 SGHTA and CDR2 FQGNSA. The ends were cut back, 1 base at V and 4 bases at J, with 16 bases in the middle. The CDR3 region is CASSLGHRVSDNEKLFF. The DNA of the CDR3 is TGTGCCAGCAGCTTAGGTCACAGGGTGTCCGATAATGAAAAACTGTTTTTT.

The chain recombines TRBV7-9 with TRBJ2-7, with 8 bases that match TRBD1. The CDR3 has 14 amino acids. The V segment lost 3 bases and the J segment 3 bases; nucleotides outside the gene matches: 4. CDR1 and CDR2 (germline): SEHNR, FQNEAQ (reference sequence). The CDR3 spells CASSFGTGVYEQYF. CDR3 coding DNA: TGTGCCAGCAGCTTCGGGACAGGAGTCTACGAGCAGTACTTC.

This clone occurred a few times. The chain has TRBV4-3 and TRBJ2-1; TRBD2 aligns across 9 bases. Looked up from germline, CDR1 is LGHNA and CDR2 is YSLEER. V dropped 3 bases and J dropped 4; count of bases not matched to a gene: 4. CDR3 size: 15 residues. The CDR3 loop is CASSHETSGYNEQFF. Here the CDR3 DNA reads TGCGCCAGCAGCCATGAGACTAGCGGATACAATGAGCAGTTCTTC.

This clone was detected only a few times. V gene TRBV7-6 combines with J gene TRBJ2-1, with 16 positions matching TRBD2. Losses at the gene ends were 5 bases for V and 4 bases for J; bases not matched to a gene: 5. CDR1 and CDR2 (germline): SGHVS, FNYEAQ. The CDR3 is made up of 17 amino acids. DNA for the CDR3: TGTGCCAGCAGCCCCGGGACTAGCGGGGGGGTTTACAATGAGCAGTTCTTC. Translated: CASSPGTSGGVYNEQFF. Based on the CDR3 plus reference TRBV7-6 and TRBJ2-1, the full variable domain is GAGVSQSPRYKVTKRGQDVALRCDPISGHVSLYWYRQALGQGPEFLTYFNYEAQQDKSGLPNDRFSAERPEGSISTLTIQRTEQRDSAMYRCASSPGTSGGVYNEQFFGPGTRLTVL.

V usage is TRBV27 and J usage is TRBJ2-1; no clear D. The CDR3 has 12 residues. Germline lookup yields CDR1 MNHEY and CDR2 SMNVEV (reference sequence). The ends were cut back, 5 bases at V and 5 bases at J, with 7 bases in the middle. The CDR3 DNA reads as TGTGCCAGCAGTAGAGTAAACAATGAGCAGTTCTTC. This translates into CASSRVNNEQFF.

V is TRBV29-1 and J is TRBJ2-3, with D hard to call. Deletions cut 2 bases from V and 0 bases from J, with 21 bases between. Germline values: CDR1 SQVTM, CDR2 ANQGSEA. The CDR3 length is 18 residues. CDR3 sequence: CSVELYRDELASTDTQYF. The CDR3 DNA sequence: TGCAGCGTTGAATTATACAGAGACGAGCTGGCTAGCACAGATACGCAGTATTTT.

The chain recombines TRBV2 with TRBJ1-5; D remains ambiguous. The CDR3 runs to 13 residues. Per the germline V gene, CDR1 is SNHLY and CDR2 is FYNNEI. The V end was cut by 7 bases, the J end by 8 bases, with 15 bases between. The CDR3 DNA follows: TGTGCCAGCAATCTTGGGTTCGGGGAGCCCCAGCATTTT. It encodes CASNLGFGEPQHF.

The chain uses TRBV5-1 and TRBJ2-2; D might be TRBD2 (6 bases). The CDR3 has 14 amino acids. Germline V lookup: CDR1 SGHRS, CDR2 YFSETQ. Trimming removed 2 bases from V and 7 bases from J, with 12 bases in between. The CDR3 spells CASSFGGLGGELFF. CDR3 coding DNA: TGCGCCAGCAGCTTCGGGGGTTTGGGCGGGGAGCTGTTTTTT.

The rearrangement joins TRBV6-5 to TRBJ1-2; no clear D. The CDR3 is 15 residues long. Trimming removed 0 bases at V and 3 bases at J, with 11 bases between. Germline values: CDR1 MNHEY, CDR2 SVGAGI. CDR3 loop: CASSYSPDTYYGYTF. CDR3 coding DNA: TGTGCCAGCAGTTACTCGCCCGACACATACTATGGCTACACCTTC.

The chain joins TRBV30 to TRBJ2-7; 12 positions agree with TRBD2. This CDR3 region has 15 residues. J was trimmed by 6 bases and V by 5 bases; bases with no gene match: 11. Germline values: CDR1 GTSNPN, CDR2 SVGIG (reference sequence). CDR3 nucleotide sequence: TGTGCCTGGGTTGTTAGACTAGCGGGGGCCACCGAGCAGTACTTC. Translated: CAWVVRLAGATEQYF.

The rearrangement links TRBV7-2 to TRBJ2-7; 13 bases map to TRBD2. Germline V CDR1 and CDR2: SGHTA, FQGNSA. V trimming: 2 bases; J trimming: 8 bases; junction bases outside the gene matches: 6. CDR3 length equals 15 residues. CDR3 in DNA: TGTGCCAGCAGCTTATTGGGGACTAGCGGGGACCAGCAGTACTTC. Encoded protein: CASSLLGTSGDQQYF.

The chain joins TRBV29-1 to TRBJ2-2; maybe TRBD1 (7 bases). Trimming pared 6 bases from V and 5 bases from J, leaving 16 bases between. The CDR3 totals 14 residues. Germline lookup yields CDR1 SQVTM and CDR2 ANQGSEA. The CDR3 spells CSVGQDGRTGELFF. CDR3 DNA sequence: TGCAGCGTAGGACAGGATGGGAGGACCGGGGAGCTGTTTTTT.

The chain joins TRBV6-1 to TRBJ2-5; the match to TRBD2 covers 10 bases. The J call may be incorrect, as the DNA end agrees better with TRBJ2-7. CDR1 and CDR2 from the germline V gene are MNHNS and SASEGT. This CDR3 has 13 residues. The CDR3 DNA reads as TGTGCCAGCAGGGCTAGCGGGGGTTACGAGCAGTACTTC. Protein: CASRASGGYEQYF.

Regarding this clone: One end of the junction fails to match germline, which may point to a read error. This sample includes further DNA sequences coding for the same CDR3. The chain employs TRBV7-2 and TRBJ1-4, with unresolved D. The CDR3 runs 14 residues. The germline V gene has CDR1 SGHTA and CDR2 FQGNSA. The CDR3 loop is CASSPLPTGEKLFF. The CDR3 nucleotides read TGTGCCAGCAGCCCCCTCCCTACGGGTGAAAAGCTGTTTTTT.